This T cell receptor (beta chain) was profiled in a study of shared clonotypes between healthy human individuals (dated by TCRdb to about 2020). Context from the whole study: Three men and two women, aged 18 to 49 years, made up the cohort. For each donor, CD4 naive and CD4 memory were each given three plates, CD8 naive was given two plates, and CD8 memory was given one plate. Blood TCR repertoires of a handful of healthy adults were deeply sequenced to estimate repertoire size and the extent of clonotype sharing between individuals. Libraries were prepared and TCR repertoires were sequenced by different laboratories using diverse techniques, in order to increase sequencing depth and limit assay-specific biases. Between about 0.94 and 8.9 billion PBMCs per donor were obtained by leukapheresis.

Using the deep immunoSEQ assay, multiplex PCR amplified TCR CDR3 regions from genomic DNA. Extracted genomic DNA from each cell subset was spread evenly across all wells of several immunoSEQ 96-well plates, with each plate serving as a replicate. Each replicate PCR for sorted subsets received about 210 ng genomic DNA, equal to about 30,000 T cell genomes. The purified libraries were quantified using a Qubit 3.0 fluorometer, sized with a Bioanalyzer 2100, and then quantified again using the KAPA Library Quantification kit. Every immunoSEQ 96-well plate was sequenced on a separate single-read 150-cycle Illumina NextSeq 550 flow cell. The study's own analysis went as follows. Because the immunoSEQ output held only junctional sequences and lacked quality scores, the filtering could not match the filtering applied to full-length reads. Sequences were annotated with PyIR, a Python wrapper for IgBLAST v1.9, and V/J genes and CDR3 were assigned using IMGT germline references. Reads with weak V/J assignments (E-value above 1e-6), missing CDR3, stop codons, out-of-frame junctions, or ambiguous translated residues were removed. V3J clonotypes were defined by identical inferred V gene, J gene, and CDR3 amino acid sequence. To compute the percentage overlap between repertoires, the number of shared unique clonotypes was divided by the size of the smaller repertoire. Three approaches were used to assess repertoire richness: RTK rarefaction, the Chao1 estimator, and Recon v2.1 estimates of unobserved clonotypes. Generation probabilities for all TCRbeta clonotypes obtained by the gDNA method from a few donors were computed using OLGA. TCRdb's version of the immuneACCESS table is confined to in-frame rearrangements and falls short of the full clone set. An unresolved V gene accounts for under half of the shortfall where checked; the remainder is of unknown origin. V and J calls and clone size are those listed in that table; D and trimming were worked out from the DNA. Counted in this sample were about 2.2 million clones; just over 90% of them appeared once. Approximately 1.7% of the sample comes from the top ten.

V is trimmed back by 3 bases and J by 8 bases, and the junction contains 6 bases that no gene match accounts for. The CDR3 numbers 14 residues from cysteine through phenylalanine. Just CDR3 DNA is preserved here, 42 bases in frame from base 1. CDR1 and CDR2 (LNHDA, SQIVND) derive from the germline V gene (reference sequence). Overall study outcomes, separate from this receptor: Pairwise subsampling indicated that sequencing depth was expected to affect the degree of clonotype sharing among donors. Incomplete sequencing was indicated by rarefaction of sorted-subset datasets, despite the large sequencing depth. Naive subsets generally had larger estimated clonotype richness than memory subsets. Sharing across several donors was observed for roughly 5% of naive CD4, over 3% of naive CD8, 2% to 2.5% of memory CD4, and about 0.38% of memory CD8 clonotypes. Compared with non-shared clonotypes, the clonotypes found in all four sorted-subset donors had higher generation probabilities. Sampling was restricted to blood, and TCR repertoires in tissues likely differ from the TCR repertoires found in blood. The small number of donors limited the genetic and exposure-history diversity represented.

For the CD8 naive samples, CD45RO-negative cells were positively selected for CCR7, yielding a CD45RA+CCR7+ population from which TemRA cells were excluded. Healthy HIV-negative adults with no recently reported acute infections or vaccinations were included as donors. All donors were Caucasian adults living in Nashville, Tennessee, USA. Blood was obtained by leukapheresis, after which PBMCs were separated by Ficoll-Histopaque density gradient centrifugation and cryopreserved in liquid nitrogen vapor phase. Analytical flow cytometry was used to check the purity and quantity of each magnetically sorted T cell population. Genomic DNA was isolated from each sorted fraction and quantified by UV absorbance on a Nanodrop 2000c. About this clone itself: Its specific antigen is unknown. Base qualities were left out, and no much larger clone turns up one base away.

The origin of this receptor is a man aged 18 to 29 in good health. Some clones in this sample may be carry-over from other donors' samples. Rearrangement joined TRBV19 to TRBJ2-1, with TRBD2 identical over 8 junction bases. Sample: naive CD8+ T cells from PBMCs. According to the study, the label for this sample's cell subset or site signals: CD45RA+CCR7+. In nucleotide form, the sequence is TGTGCCAGTAGTATTATCGGACTAGCCCATGAGCAGTTCTTC. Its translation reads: CASSIIGLAHEQFF.